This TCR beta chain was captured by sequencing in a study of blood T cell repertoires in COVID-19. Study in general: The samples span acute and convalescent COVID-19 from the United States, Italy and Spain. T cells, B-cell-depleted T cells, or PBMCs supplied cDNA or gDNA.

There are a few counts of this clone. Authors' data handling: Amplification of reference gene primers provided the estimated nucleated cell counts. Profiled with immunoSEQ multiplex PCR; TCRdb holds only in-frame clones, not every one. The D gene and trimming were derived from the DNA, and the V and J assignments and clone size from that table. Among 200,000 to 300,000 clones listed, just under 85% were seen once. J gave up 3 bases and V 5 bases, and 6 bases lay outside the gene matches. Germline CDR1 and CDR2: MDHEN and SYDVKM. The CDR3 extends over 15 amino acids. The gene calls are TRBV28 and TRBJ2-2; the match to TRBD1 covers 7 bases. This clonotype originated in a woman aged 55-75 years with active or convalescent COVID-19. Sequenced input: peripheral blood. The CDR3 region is CASSTPTGYTGELFF. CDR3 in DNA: TGTGCCAGCAGTACCCCGACAGGGTACACCGGGGAGCTGTTTTTT.